This T cell receptor beta chain is from a study of beta chain features in type 1 diabetes. Study results and limitations: Shorter TCRB CDR3s, moderately but significantly so, marked every one of the four CD4+ subsets in Type 1 diabetes patients.

A note on this clone: Its antigen is undetermined.

The CDR3 extends over 15 amino acids. J lost 0 bases, V lost 6 bases, and 4 bases had no gene match. Germline V lookup: CDR1 MNHNS, CDR2 SASEGT. Expressed TCRB transcripts were sequenced because the isolated RNA had all been reverse transcribed beforehand. Some clones are missing from TCRdb's copy, which holds only in-frame ones; the method was immunoSEQ multiplex PCR. The sample lists about 150,000 clones, approximately 9.1% occurring once. This chain connects TRBV6-1 to TRBJ1-5; 8 bases match TRBD1. This TCR was sampled from a woman aged 18 to 35 in good health. Sequencing was carried out using central memory CD4+ T cells from blood. CDR3 amino acids: CASRRQGNSNQPQHF. CDR3 DNA: TGTGCCAGCAGGAGACAGGGGAATAGCAATCAGCCCCAGCATTTT.